These 14 T cell receptor beta chains originate from one sample sequenced in a study of blood T cells in healthy people across ages (dated by TCRdb to the mid-2010s). The library relied on 5' RACE. Sequencing used an Illumina HiSeq 2500. A second PCR of about 6 to 11 cycles was performed with a sample-barcoded 5' primer and a J-beta primer mix. TCRdb reanalyzed the raw reads on its own, using fastp at Q25 for trimming and MiXCR for clone calling, and kept in-frame beta chains. Merged by CDR3 protein, the rows form single entries marked with the most common genes and DNA. For this sample there are about 700,000 distinct CDR3 sequences; 32% appear just once. Roughly 14% of the sample is in the top ten clones. Sequencing was done on a sample of blood. Every receptor here comes from a woman aged 80 or over in good health. Donor details come from another sample of the same person, matched by shared clones.

The chain has TRBV24-1 and TRBJ1-4; 9 nucleotides agree with TRBD1. Germline loops: CDR1 KGHDR, CDR2 SFDVKD. Germline trimming cut 3 bases from V and 8 bases from J; bases unmatched to any gene: 9. This CDR3 is 16 amino acids long. CDR3 in amino acids: CATSDHGTGMDEKLFF. For the CDR3, the DNA is TGTGCCACCAGTGATCATGGGACAGGGATGGACGAAAAACTGTTTTTT.

In its sample, this clonotype was seen many times. The chain recombines TRBV6-6 with TRBJ2-3; perhaps TRBD2 as D (7 bases). CDR1 MNHNY and CDR2 SVGAGI come from the germline V gene (reference sequence). With 7 bases removed from V and 5 bases from J, the gap between germline ends came to 19 bases. The CDR3 covers 15 residues. The CDR3 coding sequence is TGTGCCAGCACCAAAGGGGGGGCAAGGGGAGATACGCAGTATTTT. This encodes CASTKGGARGDTQYF.

The chain joins TRBV3-1 to TRBJ2-3, with 13 nucleotides matching TRBD2. The CDR3 runs 19 residues. The V gene end was trimmed by 7 bases and the J gene end by 2 bases; junction bases not matched to a gene: 15. Germline V gene data show CDR1 as LGHDT and CDR2 as YNNKEL (reference sequence). CDR3 amino acids: CASTSGTETSGGLTDTQYF. CDR3 nucleotides: TGTGCCAGCACCTCCGGGACAGAGACTAGCGGGGGGCTCACAGATACGCAGTATTTT.

This clonotype was seen more than once but under ten times. This sequence joins TRBV21-1 and TRBJ1-2. TRBV21-1 is shown as a pseudogene. The CDR3 has 15 residues. The DNA of the CDR3 is TGTGCCAGCAGCAAAGGACGGGCGGGGAACTATGGCTACACCTTC. This gives the protein CASSKGRAGNYGYTF.

The rearrangement links TRBV11-2 to TRBJ2-5; TRBD2 aligns across 13 bases. Per germline, CDR1 SGHAT and CDR2 FQNNGV. The CDR3 runs to 15 residues. J gave up 5 bases and V 4 bases, and 4 bases lay outside the gene matches. The CDR3 is CASSSETSGRETQYF. The CDR3 bases are TGTGCCAGCAGCTCCGAGACTAGCGGGAGGGAGACCCAGTACTTC.

Many counts were recorded for this clonotype. V gene TRBV12-3 or TRBV12-4 combines with J gene TRBJ1-4, with D unclear. This CDR3 is 15 amino acids long. Trimming removed 0 bases at V and 5 bases at J, with 10 bases between. The CDR3 here is CASSLAGQVNEKLFF. In DNA, the CDR3 is TGTGCCAGCAGTTTAGCTGGCCAGGTCAATGAAAAACTGTTTTTT.

The chain is built from TRBV5-1 and TRBJ2-2, with TRBD2 identical over 10 bases. Germline V lookup: CDR1 SGHRS, CDR2 YFSETQ. Germline trimming cut 4 bases from V and 5 bases from J; bases unmatched to any gene: 8. This CDR3 has 16 residues. The CDR3 sequence: CASSDTSGKVTGELFF. CDR3 DNA sequence: TGCGCCAGCAGCGACACTAGCGGGAAAGTAACCGGGGAGCTGTTTTTT.

Many counts were recorded for this clonotype. The chain links TRBV20-1 to TRBJ2-7, with D perhaps matching TRBD1 (5 bases). Trimming left V 5 bases short and J 0 bases short, with 14 bases between. The CDR3 runs to 14 residues. The germline V gene has CDR1 DFQATT and CDR2 SNEGSKA (reference sequence). CDR3 sequence: CSAFRAGLSYEQYF. In DNA, the CDR3 is TGCAGTGCTTTCCGGGCAGGGCTCTCCTACGAGCAGTACTTC.

In its sample, this clonotype was seen many times. The chain carries TRBV7-9 and TRBJ1-2; D unclear. Trimming cost V 1 base and J 2 bases, with 8 bases left between them. This CDR3 has 14 amino acids. Germline V gene data show CDR1 as SEHNR and CDR2 as FQNEAQ (reference sequence). As DNA, the CDR3 is TGTGCCAGCAGCTTAGTCGGAGGGAACTATGGCTACACCTTC. Amino acid sequence: CASSLVGGNYGYTF. The full variable domain, rest sourced from reference TRBV7-9 and TRBJ1-2, is DTGVSQNPRHKITKRGQNVTFRCDPISEHNRLYWYRQTLGQGPEFLTYFQNEAQLEKSRLLSDRFSAERPKGSFSTLEIQRTEQGDSAMYLCASSLVGGNYGYTFGSGTRLTVV.

To note about this clonotype: At one end the junction does not follow the germline gene, possibly because of a read error. This chain joins TRBV3-1 and TRBJ2-3; D remains unclear. CDR3 length equals 12 residues. The germline gives CDR1 LGHDT, CDR2 YNNKEL (reference sequence). The chain's CDR3 is CVSNWGTDTQYF. CDR3 bases: TGTGTCAGCAACTGGGGCACAGATACGCAGTATTTT.

The J gene is TRBJ2-3, the V gene TRBV4-2; 9 nucleotides line up with TRBD2. In germline, CDR1 is LGHNA, CDR2 YNFKEQ. V dropped 3 bases and J dropped 1; count of bases not matched to a gene: 8. The CDR3 length is 17 residues. This chain's CDR3 is CASSHQIPSGGTDTQYF. Here the CDR3 DNA reads TGTGCCAGCAGCCATCAAATCCCTAGCGGGGGCACAGATACGCAGTATTTT.

J is TRBJ2-1 and V is TRBV15; TRBD1 might be the D (5 bases). V shed 1 base and J shed 5 bases, with 15 bases lying between them. The CDR3 extends over 16 amino acids. Germline values: CDR1 LNHNV, CDR2 YYDKDF (reference sequence). The DNA of the CDR3 is TGTGCCACCAGCAGAGTTGCTACAGGAGACGACAATGAGCAGTTCTTC. This translates into CATSRVATGDDNEQFF.

This clonotype was counted at least ten times. J is TRBJ2-1 and V is TRBV7-9, with TRBD2 as a possible D gene (6 bases). The CDR3 sequence is 15 residues long. CDR1 and CDR2 (germline): SEHNR, FQNEAQ (reference sequence). V lost 8 bases and J 8 bases, leaving 22 bases between the germline ends. CDR3: CASRGSTSRVDEQFF. The DNA of the CDR3 is TGTGCCAGCCGAGGTTCAACTAGCCGTGTCGATGAGCAGTTCTTC.

This clonotype came up many times. The chain joins TRBV29-1 to TRBJ2-3; 16 bases are a match to TRBD2. The junction had 7 bases not matched to a gene; V was cut back by 6 bases and J by 4 bases. The CDR3 is 16 residues long. Germline V gene sequence: CDR1 SQVTM, CDR2 ANQGSEA. CDR3 nucleotides: TGCAGCGTCCAGGGGACTAGCGGGGGGGACTCAGATACGCAGTATTTT. This sequence encodes CSVQGTSGGDSDTQYF.